This T cell receptor beta chain is from a study of tumor and adjacent non-tumor tissue in lung cancer. No cell sorting was done before RNA was extracted from the tissue. The normal lung tissue was taken more than 3 cm from the tumor edge. Regarding this clonotype: Its target is not known. An end of the junction does not agree with germline; a read error may underlie this.

Three rounds of nested PCR, following a modified ARM-PCR protocol, produced the TCRbeta library. TCRdb itself ran the multiplex PCR reads through MiXCR, one entry per CDR3 protein. The sample records 65,000 to 85,000 distinct CDR3 sequences, about 77% being singletons. Germline values: CDR1 SGHRS, CDR2 YFSETQ. The CDR3 totals 19 residues. Study outcomes and limitations: Significantly higher TCR diversity was found in tumor than normal lung.

The clonotype was recovered from a man between 60 and 70 years old with non-small cell lung cancer. The gene calls are TRBV5-1 and TRBJ2-5, with 8 bases aligning to TRBD2. The sample was distant non-tumor lung tissue. The CDR3 region is CASSLCLSGRGPNQETQYF. The CDR3 DNA reads as TGCGCCAGCAGCTTGTGCCTCAGCGGGAGAGGCCCAAATCAAGAGACCCAGTATTTC.